The 21 T cell receptor beta chains below were found in one sample sequenced in a study of blood T cell repertoires in COVID-19. Assay used: immunoSEQ multiplex PCR; TCRdb lists only in-frame clones, some missing. The sample consists of under 200,000 clones, roughly nine tenths of them appearing once. Specimen: peripheral blood. These receptors were collected from a man between 45 and 60 years old with acute or convalescent COVID-19.

The chain is built from TRBV23-1 and TRBJ2-1; maybe TRBD1 (6 bases). TRBV23-1 is identified as an open reading frame with a role that is uncertain. The CDR3 is made up of 17 amino acids. V was cut by 4 bases and J by 4 bases, with 20 bases left in between. CDR3 bases: TGCGCCAGCAGTCGACTGAGAGGGGGTCTACCATACAATGAGCAGTTCTTC. This encodes CASSRLRGGLPYNEQFF.

On this clone: Other nucleotide sequences in the sample specify the same CDR3. The chain uses TRBV6-5 and TRBJ1-2, with a weak D call TRBD1 (5 bases). CDR3 size: 12 residues. The germline gives CDR1 MNHEY, CDR2 SVGAGI. V was cut by 2 bases and J by 8 bases, with 9 bases left in between. CDR3 in DNA: TGTGCCAGCAGTTACGGGGGGGTAGGCTACACCTTC. Protein product: CASSYGGVGYTF.

The chain uses TRBV7-3 and TRBJ2-5; TRBD1 is a possible D gene (8 bases). Trimming left V 5 bases short and J 1 base short, with 14 bases between. The CDR3 runs to 15 residues. Germline CDR1 is SGHTA and CDR2 is FQGTGA. The CDR3 coding sequence is TGTGCCAGCAGCCCCACAGGGGGGGCCCAAGAGACCCAGTACTTC. It encodes CASSPTGGAQETQYF.

V and J are TRBV4-1 and TRBJ2-2, with TRBD1 as a possible D gene (6 bases). This CDR3 spans 19 amino acids. With 0 bases removed from V and 0 bases from J, the gap between germline ends came to 17 bases. The V gene's germline CDR1 is MGHRA and CDR2 YSYEKL. As DNA, the CDR3 is TGCGCCAGCAGCCAAGACGGTTTTGGGCAGGGGTCGAACACCGGGGAGCTGTTTTTT. It translates to CASSQDGFGQGSNTGELFF.

Of note for this clone: The sample holds other DNA sequences that translate to the same CDR3. The V and J genes are TRBV5-1 and TRBJ2-2; 8 nucleotides agree with TRBD1. Germline V CDR1 and CDR2: SGHRS, YFSETQ. J was trimmed by 4 bases and V by 0 bases; bases with no gene match: 5. This CDR3 region has 16 residues. CDR3 sequence (DNA): TGCGCCAGCAGCTTGGTTGGAGGACAGGGCACCGGGGAGCTGTTTTTT. Its translation: CASSLVGGQGTGELFF.

The V gene is TRBV2, the J gene TRBJ1-5; TRBD1 matches at 7 bases. Germline assignment: CDR1 SNHLY and CDR2 FYNNEI. V lost 6 bases, J lost 6 bases, and 5 bases stayed unmatched. The length of the CDR3 is 13 residues. The CDR3 loop reads CASRARDSQPQHF. For the CDR3, the DNA is TGTGCCAGCAGGGCCCGGGACAGTCAGCCCCAGCATTTT.

The rearrangement uses TRBV7-2 and TRBJ1-2; TRBD1 is a possible D gene (5 bases). V dropped 2 bases and J dropped 8 bases, with 18 bases sitting between them. The CDR3 runs 15 residues. Germline loops: CDR1 SGHTA, CDR2 FQGNSA. In DNA form, the CDR3 reads TGTGCCAGCAGCTTAACAGGTGCCCAGTTGGAGGGCTACACCTTC. Residues: CASSLTGAQLEGYTF.

The gene calls are TRBV2 and TRBJ1-3; 7 bases fit TRBD1. The CDR3 consists of 13 residues. Germline assignment: CDR1 SNHLY and CDR2 FYNNEI. V shed 6 bases, J shed 4 bases, and the junction held 3 bases outside the gene matches. CDR3 sequence (DNA): TGTGCCAGCAGACAGGGGATGGGAAACACCATATATTTT. This sequence encodes CASRQGMGNTIYF. Using reference TRBV2 and TRBJ1-3 for the parts outside the CDR3, the full variable domain is EPEVTQTPSHQVTQMGQEVILRCVPISNHLYFYWYRQILGQKVEFLVSFYNNEISEKSEIFDDQFSVERPDGSNFTLKIRSTKLEDSAMYFCASRQGMGNTIYFGEGSWLTVV.

The chain has TRBV3-1 (or the pseudogene TRBV3-2) and TRBJ2-7; 12 nucleotides line up with TRBD1. V was clipped by 3 bases and J by 7 bases; unmatched bases: 4. CDR3 length: 14 residues. Per germline, CDR1 LGHDT and CDR2 YNNKEL (reference sequence). CDR3 DNA: TGTGCCAGCAGCCAGGGACAGGGGGCTGGGGAGCAGTACGTC. It translates to CASSQGQGAGEQYV.

V and J are TRBV19 and TRBJ2-7, with 9 positions matching TRBD2. Germline CDR1 is LNHDA and CDR2 is SQIVND (reference sequence). The V and J ends lost 5 bases and 2 bases, in that order; junction bases with no gene match: 7. The CDR3 spans 15 residues. CDR3 sequence (DNA): TGTGCCAGTAGTTCCACTAGCGGGCCGGCCTACGAGCAGTACTTC. Protein sequence: CASSSTSGPAYEQYF.

This clone was seen a single time. The chain joins TRBV5-5 to TRBJ2-5, with unresolved D. Germline CDR1 is SGHKS and CDR2 is YYEKEE (reference sequence). Trimming removed 2 bases from V and 1 base from J, with 6 bases in between. The CDR3 consists of 13 residues. CDR3 in amino acids: CASSFSSQETQYF. The CDR3 DNA reads as TGTGCCAGCAGCTTTTCCAGCCAAGAGACCCAGTACTTC.

This rearrangement joins TRBV7-2 to TRBJ2-3; D is undetermined. This CDR3 comprises 16 residues. Looked up from germline, CDR1 is SGHTA and CDR2 is FQGNSA. V lost 2 bases and J lost 0, with 12 bases in between. The CDR3 DNA reads TGTGCCAGCAGCTTAAAACAGTTAACTAGCACAGATACGCAGTATTTT. Translating it yields CASSLKQLTSTDTQYF.

The V and J genes are TRBV19 and TRBJ1-1; TRBD1 matches at 8 bases. The germline gives CDR1 LNHDA, CDR2 SQIVND (reference sequence). The CDR3 is 14 amino acids. Trimming at V came to 7 bases and at J to 2 bases, leaving 6 bases not matched to a gene. CDR3 nucleotides: TGTGCCAGTAAGGGACAGGTAGACAACACTGAAGCTTTCTTT. As protein: CASKGQVDNTEAFF.

This clone was recorded a few times. The chain combines TRBV7-9 with TRBJ1-5; no clear D gene. The CDR3 runs 13 residues. V lost 5 bases, J lost 7 bases, and 12 bases lay in between. Per the germline V gene, CDR1 is SEHNR and CDR2 is FQNEAQ (reference sequence). CDR3 nucleotides: TGTGCCAGCAGCGCCGGAGTGGCCCAGCCCCAGCATTTT. Translation gives CASSAGVAQPQHF.

The chain links TRBV7-8 to TRBJ2-3; D might be TRBD2 (6 bases). Trimming stripped 4 bases from V and 1 base from J, with 15 bases between. The CDR3 runs 16 residues. Germline V gene lookup returns CDR1 SGHVS and CDR2 FQNEAQ. The CDR3: CASSYAPAGRTDTQYF. CDR3 bases: TGTGCCAGCAGCTACGCCCCTGCGGGGCGCACAGATACGCAGTATTTT.

V is TRBV28 and J is TRBJ2-1, with TRBD2 matching over 10 bases. CDR1 and CDR2 from the germline V gene are MDHEN and SYDVKM. This CDR3 comprises 15 residues. With V trimmed by 0 bases and J by 6 bases, 2 bases remained unmatched. The CDR3, as DNA: TGTGCCAGCAGTTTATGGAGCGGGAGGGTCAATGAGCAGTTCTTC. It encodes CASSLWSGRVNEQFF.

The chain couples TRBV6-1 to TRBJ2-7, with 9 bases matching TRBD1. Unmatched junction bases numbered 6, after V lost 3 bases and J lost 6 bases. Per the germline V gene, CDR1 is MNHNS and CDR2 is SASEGT. The CDR3 is 14 amino acids. In nucleotides, the CDR3 is TGTGCCAGCAGTGATCGGGGACAGGGTGGCGAGCAGTACGTC. It codes for CASSDRGQGGEQYV.

The CDR3 coding sequence is TGTGCCAGCAGTTCACTTAGGACAGGATCCTACGAGCAGTACGTC. Translation gives CASSSLRTGSYEQYV. The chain has TRBV6-2 or TRBV6-3 and TRBJ2-7, with 7 positions matching TRBD1. Losses at the gene ends were 4 bases for V and 1 base for J; bases not matched to a gene: 7. The CDR3 runs 15 residues. In germline, CDR1 is MNHEY, CDR2 SVGEGT.

The chain employs TRBV6-6 and TRBJ2-5; 14 bases match TRBD2. Trimming at V came to 8 bases and at J to 4 bases, leaving 3 bases not matched to a gene. Per germline, CDR1 MNHNY and CDR2 SVGAGI (reference sequence). There are 14 residues in the CDR3. CDR3 residues: CASSGTSGGETQYF. The CDR3 DNA is TGTGCCAGCTCCGGGACTAGCGGGGGAGAGACCCAGTACTTC.

The chain joins TRBV6-5 to TRBJ2-1; TRBD1 is a possible D gene (6 bases). This CDR3 has 14 residues. Trimming cost V 2 bases and J 8 bases, with 13 bases left between them. Looked up from germline, CDR1 is MNHEY and CDR2 is SVGAGI. The chain's CDR3 is CASSYRRSGDEQFF. DNA for the CDR3: TGTGCCAGCAGTTACCGTAGGTCAGGGGATGAGCAGTTCTTC.

The V call is TRBV3-1 (or the pseudogene TRBV3-2), the J call TRBJ1-3, with D perhaps TRBD1 (5 bases). Germline lookup yields CDR1 LGHDT and CDR2 YNNKEL (reference sequence). The V gene lost 4 bases and the J gene lost 4 bases, with 8 bases spanning the gap. This CDR3 contains 13 residues. CDR3 nucleotide sequence: TGTGCCAGCAGCCGGGACTTAGGAAACACCATATATTTT. Translated, it gives CASSRDLGNTIYF.